By share, the clone carrying this T cell receptor beta chain ranks as hyperexpanded. TCRdb called the reads again in MiXCR, with one record for every CDR3 protein. The repertoire includes 250 to 350 distinct CDR3 sequences, roughly 10% of them detected once, and 50% to 65% sits in the top ten. Losses at the gene ends were 0 bases for V and 5 bases for J; bases not matched to a gene: 0. The germline CDR1 and CDR2 sequences are SGHVS and FQNEAQ. This CDR3 has 14 amino acids. The rearrangement uses TRBV7-8 and TRBJ1-4; 7 positions agree with TRBD1. This clonotype was obtained from a human donor with rheumatoid arthritis. Sequenced input: CD4+ T cells from peripheral blood. The CDR3 sequence: CASSLAGQNEKLFF. The CDR3, as DNA: TGTGCCAGCAGCTTAGCGGGACAGAATGAAAAACTGTTTTTT.